The clone carrying this T cell receptor beta chain came up many times. The data were obtained in a study of T cells after yellow fever vaccination. By 5'RACE template switching, TCR cDNA was produced, with a universal primer site and UMIs added in the process. TCRdb fed the 5' RACE reads into MiXCR, producing one record per CDR3 protein. Of about 350,000 distinct CDR3 sequences listed, about an eighth are singletons. The germline V gene encodes CDR1 LGHNA and CDR2 YNFKEQ. V lost 0 bases to trimming and J lost 1 base, with 9 bases between them. The CDR3 is made up of 15 amino acids. The source was CD4+ T cells sorted from PBMCs, collected 15 days after the yellow fever booster vaccination. The receptor was derived from a man aged 18 to 35 who received the YFV17D yellow fever vaccine. V and J are TRBV4-2 and TRBJ1-2, with D hard to call. The CDR3 DNA sequence: TGTGCCAGCAGCCAAGAAACGGGCAGTAACTATGGCTACACCTTC. This codes for CASSQETGSNYGYTF.